The rows below give T cell receptor beta chains drawn from one sample of a study of shared clonotypes between healthy human individuals. Profiling relied on immunoSEQ multiplex PCR, and the TCRdb table lists in-frame clones only, not all of them. Among 850,000 to 1,200,000 clones listed, approximately 68% were seen once. What was sequenced was memory CD4+ T cells sorted from blood. These TCRs come from a young man in good health. Each CDR3 is given with its conserved first and last residue. Each record gives: CDR3 protein, V gene.

CDR3 protein: CASSPGTGSKQYF; V gene: TRBV7-6
CDR3 protein: CASSLWGRNTEAFF; V gene: TRBV7-9
CDR3 protein: CSVELGFLETQYF; V gene: TRBV29-1
CDR3 protein: CASSGTGGGRNEKLFF; V gene: TRBV2
CDR3 protein: CASSLPGTGSEAFF; V gene: TRBV5-5
CDR3 protein: CASSLGLAEIETQYF; V gene: TRBV5-1
CDR3 protein: CASSYSRQTTDTQYF; V gene: TRBV6-6
CDR3 protein: CASGLGDRGGYNEQFF; V gene: TRBV12-5
CDR3 protein: CASSPIGGGNTIYF; V gene: TRBV6-5
CDR3 protein: CASSTGRDKTYEQYF; V gene: TRBV27
CDR3 protein: CASSLGDRAPSGIQYF; V gene: TRBV5-4
CDR3 protein: CASSRDREETQYF; V gene: TRBV7-3
CDR3 protein: CASSDPPGLYNEQFF; V gene: TRBV6-4